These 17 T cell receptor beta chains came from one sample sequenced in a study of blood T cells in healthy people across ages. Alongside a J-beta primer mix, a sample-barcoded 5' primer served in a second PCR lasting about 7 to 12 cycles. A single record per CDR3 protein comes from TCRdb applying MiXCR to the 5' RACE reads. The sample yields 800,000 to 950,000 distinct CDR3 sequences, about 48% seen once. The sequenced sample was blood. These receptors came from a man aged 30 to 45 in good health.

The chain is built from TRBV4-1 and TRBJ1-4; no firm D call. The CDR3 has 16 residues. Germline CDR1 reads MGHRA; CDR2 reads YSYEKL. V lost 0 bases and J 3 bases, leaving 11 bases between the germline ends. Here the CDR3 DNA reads TGCGCCAGCAGCCAAGAGGTGGCACGCGCTAATGAAAAACTGTTTTTT. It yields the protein CASSQEVARANEKLFF.

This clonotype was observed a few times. The DNA for the CDR3 is TGCGCCAGCAGCCCGTGGACAGGGTCTGACACTGAAGCTTTCTTT. Amino acids: CASSPWTGSDTEAFF. The genes are TRBV5-1 and TRBJ1-1, with 8 nucleotides matching TRBD1. The germline gives CDR1 SGHRS, CDR2 YFSETQ. This CDR3 is 15 amino acids long. J gave up 3 bases and V 4 bases, and 8 bases lay outside the gene matches.

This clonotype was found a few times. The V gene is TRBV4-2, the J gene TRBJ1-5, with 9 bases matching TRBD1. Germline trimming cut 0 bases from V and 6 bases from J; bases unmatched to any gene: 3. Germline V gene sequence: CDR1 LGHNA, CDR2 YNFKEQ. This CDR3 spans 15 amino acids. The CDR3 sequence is CASSQDPQGAQPQHF. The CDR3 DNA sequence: TGTGCCAGCAGCCAAGATCCACAGGGGGCTCAGCCCCAGCATTTT.

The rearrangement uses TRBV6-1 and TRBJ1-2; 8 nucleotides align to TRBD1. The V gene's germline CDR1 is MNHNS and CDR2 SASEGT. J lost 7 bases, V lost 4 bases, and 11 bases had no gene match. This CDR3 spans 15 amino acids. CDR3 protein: CASSVEWTGPCGYTF. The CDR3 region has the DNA TGTGCCAGCAGTGTAGAGTGGACAGGGCCCTGTGGCTACACCTTC.

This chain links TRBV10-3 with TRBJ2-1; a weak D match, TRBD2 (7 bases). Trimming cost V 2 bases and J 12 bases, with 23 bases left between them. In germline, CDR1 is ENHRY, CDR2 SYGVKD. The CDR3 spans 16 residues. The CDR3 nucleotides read TGTGCCATCAGTGAGGACCGCGGCCTCGGGGGGCGATGGCAGTTCTTC. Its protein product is CAISEDRGLGGRWQFF.

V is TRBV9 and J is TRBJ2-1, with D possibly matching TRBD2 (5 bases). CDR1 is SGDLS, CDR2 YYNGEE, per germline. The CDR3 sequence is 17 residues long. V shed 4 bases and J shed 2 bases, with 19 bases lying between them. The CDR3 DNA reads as TGTGCCAGCAGCATCAGTGGTTGGGAGACTGCCTACAATGAGCAGTTCTTC. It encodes CASSISGWETAYNEQFF.

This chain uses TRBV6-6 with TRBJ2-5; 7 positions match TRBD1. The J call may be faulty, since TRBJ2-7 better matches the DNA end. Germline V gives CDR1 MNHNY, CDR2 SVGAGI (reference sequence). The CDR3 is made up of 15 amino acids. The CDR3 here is CASSYLEGAGYEQYF. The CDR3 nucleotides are TGTGCCAGCAGTTACTTAGAGGGGGCAGGATACGAGCAGTACTTC.

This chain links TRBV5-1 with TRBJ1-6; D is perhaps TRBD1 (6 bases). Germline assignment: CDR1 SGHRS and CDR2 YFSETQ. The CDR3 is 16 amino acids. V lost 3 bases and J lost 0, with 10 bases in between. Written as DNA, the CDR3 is TGCGCCAGCAGCTCGGGGGCAAGCTCCTATAATTCACCCCTCCACTTT. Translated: CASSSGASSYNSPLHF.

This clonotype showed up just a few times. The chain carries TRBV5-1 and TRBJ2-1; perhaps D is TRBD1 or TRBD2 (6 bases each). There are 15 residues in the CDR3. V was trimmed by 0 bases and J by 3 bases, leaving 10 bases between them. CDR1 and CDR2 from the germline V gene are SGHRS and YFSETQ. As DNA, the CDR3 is TGCGCCAGCAGCTTGGAAGGGGGGTTCTACAATGAGCAGTTCTTC. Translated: CASSLEGGFYNEQFF.

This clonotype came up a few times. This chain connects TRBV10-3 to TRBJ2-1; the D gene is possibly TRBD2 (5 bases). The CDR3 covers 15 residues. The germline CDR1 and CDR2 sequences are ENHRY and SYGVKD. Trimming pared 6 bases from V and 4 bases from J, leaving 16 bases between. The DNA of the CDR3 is TGTGCCATCAGGGGCGAGGGAGCAAGTTACAATGAGCAGTTCTTC. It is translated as CAIRGEGASYNEQFF.

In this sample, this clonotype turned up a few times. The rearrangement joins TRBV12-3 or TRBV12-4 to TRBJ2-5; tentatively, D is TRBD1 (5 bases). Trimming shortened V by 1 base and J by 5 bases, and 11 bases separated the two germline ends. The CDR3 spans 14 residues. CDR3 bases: TGTGCCAGCAGTTTAGGGGGCAGATCTGAGACCCAGTACTTC. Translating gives CASSLGGRSETQYF.

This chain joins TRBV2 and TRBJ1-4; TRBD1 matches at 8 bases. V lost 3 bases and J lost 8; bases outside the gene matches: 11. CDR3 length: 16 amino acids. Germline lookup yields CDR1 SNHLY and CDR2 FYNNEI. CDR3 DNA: TGTGCCAGCAGTGACTCCATCGACAGGGGTTACGAAAAACTGTTTTTT. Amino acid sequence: CASSDSIDRGYEKLFF.

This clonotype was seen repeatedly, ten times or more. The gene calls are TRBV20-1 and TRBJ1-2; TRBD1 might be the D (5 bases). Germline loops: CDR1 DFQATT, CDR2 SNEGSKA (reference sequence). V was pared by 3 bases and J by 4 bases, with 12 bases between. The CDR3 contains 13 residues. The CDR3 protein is CSARTTGPYGYTF. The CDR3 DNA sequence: TGCAGTGCTAGGACCACAGGTCCCTATGGCTACACCTTC.

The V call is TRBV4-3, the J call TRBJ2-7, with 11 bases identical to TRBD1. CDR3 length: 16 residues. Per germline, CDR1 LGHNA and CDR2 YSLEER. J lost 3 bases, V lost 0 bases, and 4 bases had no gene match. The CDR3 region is CASSQDRTGGNYEQYF. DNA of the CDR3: TGCGCCAGCAGCCAAGATAGGACAGGGGGCAACTACGAGCAGTACTTC.

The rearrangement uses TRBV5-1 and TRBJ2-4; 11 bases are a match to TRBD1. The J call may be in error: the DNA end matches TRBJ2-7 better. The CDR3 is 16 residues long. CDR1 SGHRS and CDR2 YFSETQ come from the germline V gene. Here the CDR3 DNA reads TGCGCCAGCAGCTTGGATACTGGGACAGGGGGAAACGAGCAGTACTTC. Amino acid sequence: CASSLDTGTGGNEQYF.

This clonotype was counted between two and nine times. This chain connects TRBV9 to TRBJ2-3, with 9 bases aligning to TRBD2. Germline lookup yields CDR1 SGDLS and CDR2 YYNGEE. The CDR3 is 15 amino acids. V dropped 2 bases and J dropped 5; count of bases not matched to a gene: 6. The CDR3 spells CASSVSGGYRDTQYF. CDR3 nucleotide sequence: TGTGCCAGCAGCGTCAGCGGGGGGTACAGAGATACGCAGTATTTT.

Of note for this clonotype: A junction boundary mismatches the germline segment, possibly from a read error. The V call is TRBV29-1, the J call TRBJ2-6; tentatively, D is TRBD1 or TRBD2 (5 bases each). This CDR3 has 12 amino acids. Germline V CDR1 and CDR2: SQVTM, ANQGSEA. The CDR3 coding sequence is TGCAGCGCGGACTCTGGGGCCAACGTCCCGACTTTC. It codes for CSADSGANVPTF.